These 13 T cell receptor beta chains share one sample of origin, sequenced in a study of T-cell reconstitution after alpha-beta-depleted transplantation in children. This sample's TCRbeta library carried unique molecular identifier barcodes. From the PCR reads, TCRdb called clonotypes with MiXCR, one entry per CDR3 protein. The table lists 300,000 or so distinct CDR3 sequences, 23% of them singletons. The sequenced sample was PBMCs, mostly from graft donor cells, obtained 180 days after TCRalphabeta/CD19-depleted stem cell transplant. The receptors come from a male patient aged 5 to 17 who had a stem cell transplant for acute lymphoblastic leukemia, so the T cells may come from the graft donor.

The chain uses TRBV7-3 and TRBJ2-5; tentative D call: TRBD1 (6 bases). The germline V gene has CDR1 SGHTA and CDR2 FQGTGA. Trimming took 9 bases from V and 3 from J, leaving 17 bases between them. This CDR3 is 14 amino acids long. Written as DNA, the CDR3 is TGTGCCAGTTCGACAGGTGGGAACAAAGAGACCCAGTACTTC. This encodes CASSTGGNKETQYF.

V and J are TRBV27 and TRBJ1-1; 10 bases match TRBD1. Per the germline V gene, CDR1 is MNHEY and CDR2 is SMNVEV (reference sequence). J lost 0 bases, V lost 8 bases, and 6 bases had no gene match. CDR3 size: 15 residues. The CDR3 spells CASREDRGLNTEAFF. The CDR3 region has the DNA TGTGCCAGCCGAGAGGACAGGGGGTTGAACACTGAAGCTTTCTTT.

The V call is TRBV4-1, the J call TRBJ2-7, with D perhaps TRBD1 or TRBD2 (5 bases each). The length of the CDR3 is 14 residues. The germline V and J ends were trimmed by 1 base and 2 bases, with 9 bases remaining between them. Germline CDR1 MGHRA, CDR2 YSYEKL. CDR3 nucleotide sequence: TGCGCCAGCAGCCAAGTCAGGGAGCCCTACGAGCAGTACTTC. As protein: CASSQVREPYEQYF.

With respect to this clonotype: An end of the junction does not agree with germline; a read error may underlie this. The J gene is TRBJ2-7, the V gene TRBV12-3 or TRBV12-4, with a possible D match to TRBD2 (6 bases). The length of the CDR3 is 10 residues. CDR3 loop: CASSLAGPIF. CDR3 DNA sequence: TGTGCCAGCAGTTTGGCGGGACCTATATTC.

The J gene is TRBJ1-1, the V gene TRBV9, with no clear D. Germline CDR1 is SGDLS and CDR2 is YYNGEE. This CDR3 comprises 13 residues. V was trimmed by 0 bases and J by 4 bases, leaving 7 bases between them. CDR3 in amino acids: CASSVVMATEAFF. The DNA of the CDR3 is TGTGCCAGCAGCGTAGTGATGGCCACTGAAGCTTTCTTT. The full variable domain, its missing parts supplied by reference TRBV9 and TRBJ1-1, is DSGVTQTPKHLITATGQRVTLRCSPRSGDLSVYWYQQSLDQGLQFLIQYYNGEERAKGNILERFSAQQFPDLHSELNLSSLELGDSALYFCASSVVMATEAFFGQGTRLTVV.

This clonotype was observed a few times. The chain is built from TRBV5-1 and TRBJ2-7; 9 positions agree with TRBD2. Germline-derived CDR1 and CDR2 are SGHRS and YFSETQ. The CDR3 contains 15 residues. V shed 5 bases and J 1 base; nucleotides not matched to a gene: 7. The CDR3 DNA follows: TGCGCCAGCAGGATTCTTAGCGGGGGATCCTACGAGCAGTACTTC. Protein product: CASRILSGGSYEQYF.

The rearrangement uses TRBV12-3 or TRBV12-4 and TRBJ2-1; 8 bases are a match to TRBD2. J lost 6 bases, V lost 5 bases, and 12 bases had no gene match. The CDR3 has 16 amino acids. The CDR3 sequence is CASSPVGSGITNEQFF. The CDR3 DNA reads TGTGCCAGCAGTCCGGTGGGTAGCGGGATCACCAATGAGCAGTTCTTC.

The chain combines TRBV5-1 with TRBJ1-2; D gene uncertain. CDR3 length equals 14 residues. Trimming took off 1 base at V and 4 bases at J, with 11 bases between the two ends. Germline V gives CDR1 SGHRS, CDR2 YFSETQ. The CDR3 bases are TGCGCCAGCAGCTTGTTTGGGGTTCCCTATGGCTACACCTTC. The encoded protein is CASSLFGVPYGYTF.

The rearrangement links TRBV20-1 to TRBJ2-7; D is ambiguous. CDR1 and CDR2 (germline): DFQATT, SNEGSKA (reference sequence). V was cut by 3 bases and J by 6 bases, with 21 bases left in between. CDR3 length: 15 amino acids. The CDR3 DNA reads TGCAGTGCTAGTACGGACCTCTGGGTTACGAGCGAGCAGTACTTC. Translation: CSASTDLWVTSEQYF.

The gene calls are TRBV19 and TRBJ2-1; D tentatively fits TRBD1 or TRBD2 (5 bases each). Deletions cut 4 bases from V and 5 bases from J, with 9 bases between. Per the germline V gene, CDR1 is LNHDA and CDR2 is SQIVND (reference sequence). CDR3 length equals 13 residues. CDR3 residues: CASSKGRHNEQFF. The CDR3 coding sequence is TGTGCCAGTAGTAAGGGGAGACACAATGAGCAGTTCTTC.

The genes are TRBV6-1 and TRBJ2-3; 9 positions match TRBD1. With V trimmed by 6 bases and J by 4 bases, 2 bases remained unmatched. CDR3 length: 13 amino acids. CDR1 and CDR2 (germline): MNHNS, SASEGT. The CDR3 DNA sequence: TGTGCCAGCAGGGGACAGGGCTCAGATACGCAGTATTTT. It specifies CASRGQGSDTQYF.

This sequence joins TRBV7-9 and TRBJ2-7; 7 bases agree with TRBD2. V lost 5 bases to trimming and J lost 6 bases; unmatched junction nucleotides: 4. CDR1 is SEHNR, CDR2 FQNEAQ, per germline (reference sequence). The CDR3 spans 12 residues. The CDR3 region is CASSQTSFEQYF. The CDR3 DNA reads as TGTGCCAGCAGCCAGACTAGCTTCGAGCAGTACTTC.

This clonotype showed up many times. This sequence joins TRBV5-1 and TRBJ2-1; 10 positions agree with TRBD2. CDR1 SGHRS and CDR2 YFSETQ come from the germline V gene. The CDR3 is made up of 15 amino acids. After removal of 4 bases from V and 2 bases from J, the junction contained 3 bases not matched to a gene. CDR3 sequence (DNA): TGCGCCAGCAGCCCGGGACTAGCGCCCTACAATGAGCAGTTCTTC. Translating it yields CASSPGLAPYNEQFF. The whole variable domain, filled in from reference TRBV5-1 and TRBJ2-1, reads KAGVTQTPRYLIKTRGQQVTLSCSPISGHRSVSWYQQTPGQGLQFLFEYFSETQRNKGNFPGRFSGRQFSNSRSEMNVSTLELGDSALYLCASSPGLAPYNEQFFGPGTRLTVL.